A selection of T cell receptor beta chains follows, all from one sample in a study of molecular identifiers for immune sequencing clone quantification. TCRdb recomputed calls from the PCR reads with MiXCR, one row per CDR3 protein. Found here are around 460,000 distinct CDR3 sequences, 25% of them singletons; the top ten hold just over 0.75%. The sequencing sample was made of naive CD8+ T cells from blood, with Jurkat cell RNA spiked in. The receptor set was obtained from a human donor in good health. Some libraries in this study had Jurkat cell RNA spiked in. CDR3s include the opening cysteine and the closing phenylalanine or tryptophan. Expanded clones get a size class; other rows say once, few or many, or leave the size out.

J	length	size	V	CDR3
TRBJ1-4	15	many	TRBV5-5	CASSQPSGLSEKLFF
TRBJ2-7	13	-	TRBV19	CASSIREADEQYF
TRBJ2-3	12	few	TRBV30	CAWSDDTDTQYF
TRBJ2-2	15	-	TRBV19	CASNRLAGVAGELFF
TRBJ1-2	14	few	TRBV19	CATAQGRMDYGYTF
TRBJ1-1	12	many	TRBV29-1	CSVAGQNTEAFF
TRBJ2-1	15	-	TRBV12-3/TRBV12-4	CASSLGTSGSGEQFF
TRBJ2-2	14	many	TRBV7-9	CASSPLGYHGELFF
TRBJ2-7	14	-	TRBV11-2	CASSLEVGPYEQYF
TRBJ1-1	16	-	TRBV7-9	CASSLAPYRGGTEAFF
TRBJ1-1	14	few	TRBV19	CASIVGGMNTEAFF
TRBJ2-4	13	-	TRBV5-5	CASSWGESSIQYF
TRBJ2-5	19	once	TRBV4-3	CASSQDLGLAGGSSETQYF
TRBJ1-2	14	few	TRBV21-1	CASKRRDRGSGYTF
TRBJ2-7	14	-	TRBV14	CASSQDWTSYEQYF
TRBJ2-7	16	-	TRBV4-3	CAGSQGRTVLSYEQYF
TRBJ2-4	18	-	TRBV11-2	CASSLGRGVYLAKNIQYF
TRBJ1-1	11	-	TRBV2	CASSDCAEAFF
TRBJ2-2	14	-	TRBV19	CASTIGSPSGELFF
TRBJ2-3	13	many	TRBV2	CASSEQGTDTQYF
TRBJ1-1	11	many	TRBV27	CASRGPTEAFF
TRBJ2-1	16	-	TRBV28	CASSPFGVAGYNEQFF
TRBJ2-2	14	-	TRBV28	CASSLLQGSGELFF
TRBJ1-1	14	many	TRBV20-1	CSARDVQGTAEAFF
TRBJ2-5	14	few	TRBV19	CASSFAGVGKTQYF
TRBJ2-4	17	-	TRBV7-2	CASSLYDLSVAKNIQYF
TRBJ2-3	12	many	TRBV29-1	CSVFTRGDTQYF
TRBJ2-7	17	-	TRBV4-1	CASSQEAYTGQPYEQYF
TRBJ1-5	15	-	TRBV27	CASRKNSGPNQPQHF
TRBJ1-1	15	-	TRBV7-9	CASSPSGLSDTEAFF
TRBJ2-7	15	few	TRBV4-1	CASSQAAGTYYEQYF
TRBJ1-1	15	-	TRBV2	CASSEVSRGNTEAFF
TRBJ2-7	13	many	TRBV27	CASSPASSYEQYF
TRBJ2-4	14	many	TRBV4-3	CASSQVDSKNIQYF
TRBJ1-2	13	few	TRBV6-5	CASSYRTYYGSTF
TRBJ2-7	16	few	TRBV25-1	CASSEIGGPYADEQYF
TRBJ2-4	15	-	TRBV6-1	CASSLEGIAKNIQYF
TRBJ2-5	23	-	TRBV20-1	CSARDPKGDRNSPSEQFQETQYF
TRBJ2-7	13	-	TRBV28	CASSFRGTHEQYF
TRBJ1-1	14	-	TRBV28	CASSRDRGYTEAFF
TRBJ2-1	12	-	TRBV10-3	CAISPTGDEQFF
TRBJ2-7	16	few	TRBV20-1	CSARVASGRSSYEQYF
TRBJ2-3	15	many	TRBV28	CASSLMTGGLDTQYF
TRBJ2-3	16	-	TRBV20-1	CSARDLGGSSTDTQYF
TRBJ2-2	14	few	TRBV19	CASSIDSAGGELFF
TRBJ2-2	13	few	TRBV30	CAWSVQGAGELFF
TRBJ2-2	15	few	TRBV3-1	CASSTLAGGPGELFF
TRBJ1-5	15	-	TRBV7-2	CASSPGRGHNQPQHF
TRBJ1-1	13	-	TRBV20-1	CSARDAPNTEAFF